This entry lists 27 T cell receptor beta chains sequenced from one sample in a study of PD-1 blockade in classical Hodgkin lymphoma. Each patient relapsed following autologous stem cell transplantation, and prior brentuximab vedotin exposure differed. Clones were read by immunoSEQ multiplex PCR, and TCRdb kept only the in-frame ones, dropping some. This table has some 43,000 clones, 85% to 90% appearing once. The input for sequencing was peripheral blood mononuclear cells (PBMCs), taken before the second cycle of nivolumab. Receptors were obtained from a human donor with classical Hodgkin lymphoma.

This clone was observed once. CDR3 loop: CASSPGQTYNEQFF. DNA for the CDR3: TGTGCCAGCTCACCGGGACAGACCTACAATGAGCAGTTCTTC. This chain joins TRBV18 and TRBJ2-1, with 7 bases fitting TRBD1. With V trimmed by 3 bases and J by 2 bases, 1 base remained unmatched. CDR3 length equals 14 residues. Germline V gene sequence: CDR1 KGHSH, CDR2 LQKENI.

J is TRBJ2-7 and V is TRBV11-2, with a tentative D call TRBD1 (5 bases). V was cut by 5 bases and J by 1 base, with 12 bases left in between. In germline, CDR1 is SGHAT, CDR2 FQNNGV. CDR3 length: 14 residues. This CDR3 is CASSRVQASYEQYF. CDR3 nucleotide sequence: TGTGCCAGCAGCCGGGTACAGGCTTCCTACGAGCAGTACTTC.

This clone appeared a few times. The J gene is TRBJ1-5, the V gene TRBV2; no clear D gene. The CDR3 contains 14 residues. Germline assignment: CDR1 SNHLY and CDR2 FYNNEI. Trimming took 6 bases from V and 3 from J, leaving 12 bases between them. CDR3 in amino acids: CASSARVPNQPQHF. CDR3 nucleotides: TGTGCCAGCAGCGCGCGGGTCCCCAATCAGCCCCAGCATTTT. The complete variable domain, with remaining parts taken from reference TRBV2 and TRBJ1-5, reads EPEVTQTPSHQVTQMGQEVILRCVPISNHLYFYWYRQILGQKVEFLVSFYNNEISEKSEIFDDQFSVERPDGSNFTLKIRSTKLEDSAMYFCASSARVPNQPQHFGDGTRLSIL.

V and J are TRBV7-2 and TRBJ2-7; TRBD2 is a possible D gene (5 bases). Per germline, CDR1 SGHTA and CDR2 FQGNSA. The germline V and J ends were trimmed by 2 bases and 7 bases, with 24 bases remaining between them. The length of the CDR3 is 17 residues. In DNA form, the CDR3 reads TGTGCCAGCAGCTTAAATCGGTGGAGTGGCCGTTCGGGGGAGCAGTACTTC. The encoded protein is CASSLNRWSGRSGEQYF.

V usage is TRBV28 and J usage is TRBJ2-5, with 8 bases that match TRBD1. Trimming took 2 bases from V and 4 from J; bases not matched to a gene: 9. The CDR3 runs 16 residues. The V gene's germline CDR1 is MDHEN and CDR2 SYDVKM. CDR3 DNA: TGTGCCAGCAGTTTACCAGGGGGCGAGGTGGGAGAGACCCAGTACTTC. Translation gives CASSLPGGEVGETQYF.

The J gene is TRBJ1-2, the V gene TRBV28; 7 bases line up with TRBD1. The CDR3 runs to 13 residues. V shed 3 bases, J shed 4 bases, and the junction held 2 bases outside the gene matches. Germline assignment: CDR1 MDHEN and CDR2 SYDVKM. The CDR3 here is CASSLQGGYGYTF. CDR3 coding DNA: TGTGCCAGCAGTTTGCAGGGGGGCTATGGCTACACCTTC.

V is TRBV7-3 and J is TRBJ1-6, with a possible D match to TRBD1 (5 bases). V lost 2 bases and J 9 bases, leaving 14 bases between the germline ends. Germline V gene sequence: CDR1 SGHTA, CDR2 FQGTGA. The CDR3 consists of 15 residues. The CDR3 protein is CASSLGGGGGSPLHF. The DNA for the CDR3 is TGTGCCAGCAGCTTAGGGGGGGGTGGTGGTTCACCCCTCCACTTT.

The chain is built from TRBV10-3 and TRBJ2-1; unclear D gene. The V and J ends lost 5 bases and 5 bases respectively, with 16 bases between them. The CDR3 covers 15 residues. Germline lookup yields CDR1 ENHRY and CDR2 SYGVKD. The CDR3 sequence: CAISTPVGRHNEQFF. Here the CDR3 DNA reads TGTGCCATCAGTACCCCAGTCGGCAGACACAATGAGCAGTTCTTC.

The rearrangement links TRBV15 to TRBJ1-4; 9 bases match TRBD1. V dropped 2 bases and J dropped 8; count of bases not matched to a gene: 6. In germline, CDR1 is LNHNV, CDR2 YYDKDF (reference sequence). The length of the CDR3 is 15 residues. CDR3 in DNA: TGTGCCACCAGCAGACCAGGGACAGGGAGGGAAAAACTGTTTTTT. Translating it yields CATSRPGTGREKLFF.

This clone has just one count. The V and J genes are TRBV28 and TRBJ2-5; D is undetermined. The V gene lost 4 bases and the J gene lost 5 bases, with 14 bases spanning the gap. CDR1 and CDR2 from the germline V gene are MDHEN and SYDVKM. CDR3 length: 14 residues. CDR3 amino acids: CASSYSSRSETQYF. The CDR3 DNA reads TGTGCCAGCAGTTACTCGTCCAGAAGTGAGACCCAGTACTTC.

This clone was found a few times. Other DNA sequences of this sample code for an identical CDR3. CDR3 sequence (DNA): TGTGCCAGCAGCCAAGATAAAGGGGGCTACAATGAGCAGTTCTTC. Amino acid sequence: CASSQDKGGYNEQFF. This chain uses TRBV4-2 with TRBJ2-1; tentative D call: TRBD1 (6 bases). The CDR3 has 15 residues. CDR1 is LGHNA, CDR2 YNFKEQ, per germline. V gave up 0 bases and J gave up 3 bases, with 9 bases separating them.

CDR3 amino acids: CASSFWDGDEQFF. In DNA, the CDR3 is TGTGCCAGCAGCTTTTGGGATGGGGATGAGCAGTTCTTC. This chain uses TRBV5-6 with TRBJ2-1; the D is unclear. Germline-derived CDR1 and CDR2 are SGHDT and YYEEEE. This CDR3 spans 13 amino acids. V lost 2 bases to trimming and J lost 8 bases, with 11 bases between them.

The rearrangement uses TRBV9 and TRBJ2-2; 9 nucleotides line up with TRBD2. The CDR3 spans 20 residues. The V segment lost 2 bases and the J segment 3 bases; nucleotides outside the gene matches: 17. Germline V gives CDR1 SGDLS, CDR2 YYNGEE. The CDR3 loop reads CASSVPSGTSTPRDTGELFF. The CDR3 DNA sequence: TGTGCCAGCAGCGTCCCCTCCGGGACTAGCACCCCACGGGACACCGGGGAGCTGTTTTTT.

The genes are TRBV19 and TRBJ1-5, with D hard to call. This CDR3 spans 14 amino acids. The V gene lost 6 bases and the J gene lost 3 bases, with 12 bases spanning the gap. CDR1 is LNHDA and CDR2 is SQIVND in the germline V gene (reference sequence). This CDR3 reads CASRVGNYNQPQHF. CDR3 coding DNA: TGTGCCAGTAGGGTCGGGAATTACAATCAGCCCCAGCATTTT.

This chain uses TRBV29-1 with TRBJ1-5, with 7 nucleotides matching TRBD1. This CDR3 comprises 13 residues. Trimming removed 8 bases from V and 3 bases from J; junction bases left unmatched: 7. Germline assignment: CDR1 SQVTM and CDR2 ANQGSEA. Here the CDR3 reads CSILGQPNQPQHF. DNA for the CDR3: TGCAGCATCCTGGGACAGCCCAATCAGCCCCAGCATTTT.

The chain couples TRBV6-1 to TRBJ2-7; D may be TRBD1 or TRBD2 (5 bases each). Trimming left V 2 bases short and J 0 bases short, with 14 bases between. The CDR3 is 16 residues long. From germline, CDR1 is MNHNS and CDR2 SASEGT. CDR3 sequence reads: CASSEQGAGTSYEQYF. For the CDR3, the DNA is TGTGCCAGCAGTGAACAAGGGGCCGGGACCTCCTACGAGCAGTACTTC.

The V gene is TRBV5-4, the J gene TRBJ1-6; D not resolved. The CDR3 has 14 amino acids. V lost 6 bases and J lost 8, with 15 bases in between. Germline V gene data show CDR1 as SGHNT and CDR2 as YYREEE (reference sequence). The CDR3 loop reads CASKKGGHDSPLHF. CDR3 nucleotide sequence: TGTGCCAGCAAGAAGGGTGGGCACGATTCACCCCTCCACTTT.

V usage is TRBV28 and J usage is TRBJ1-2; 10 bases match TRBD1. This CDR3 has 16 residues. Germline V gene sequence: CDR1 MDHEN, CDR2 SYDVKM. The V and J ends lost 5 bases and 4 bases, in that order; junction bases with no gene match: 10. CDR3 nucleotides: TGTGCCAGCAGTCACGACAGGGGGCGACCCCCCTATGGCTACACCTTC. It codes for CASSHDRGRPPYGYTF.

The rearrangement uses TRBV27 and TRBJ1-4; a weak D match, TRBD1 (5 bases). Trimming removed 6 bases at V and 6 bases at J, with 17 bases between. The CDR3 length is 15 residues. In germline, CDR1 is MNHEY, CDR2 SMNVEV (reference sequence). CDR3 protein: CASRPGTAGHEKLFF. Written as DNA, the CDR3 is TGTGCCAGCAGGCCCGGGACCGCCGGGCATGAAAAACTGTTTTTT.

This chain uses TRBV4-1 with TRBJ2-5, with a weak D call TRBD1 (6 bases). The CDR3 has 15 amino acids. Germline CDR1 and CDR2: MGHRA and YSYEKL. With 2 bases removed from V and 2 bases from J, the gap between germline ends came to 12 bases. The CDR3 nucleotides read TGCGCCAGCAGCCAAATCCCGGGACAACAAGAGACCCAGTACTTC. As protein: CASSQIPGQQETQYF.

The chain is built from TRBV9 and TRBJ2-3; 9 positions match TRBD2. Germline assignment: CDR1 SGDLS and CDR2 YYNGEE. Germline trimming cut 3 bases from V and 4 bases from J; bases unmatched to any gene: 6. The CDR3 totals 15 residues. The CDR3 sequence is CASSDSGRGADTQYF. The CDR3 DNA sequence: TGTGCCAGCAGCGATAGCGGGAGAGGGGCAGATACGCAGTATTTT. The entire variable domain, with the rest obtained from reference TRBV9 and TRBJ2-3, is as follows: DSGVTQTPKHLITATGQRVTLRCSPRSGDLSVYWYQQSLDQGLQFLIQYYNGEERAKGNILERFSAQQFPDLHSELNLSSLELGDSALYFCASSDSGRGADTQYFGPGTRLTVL.

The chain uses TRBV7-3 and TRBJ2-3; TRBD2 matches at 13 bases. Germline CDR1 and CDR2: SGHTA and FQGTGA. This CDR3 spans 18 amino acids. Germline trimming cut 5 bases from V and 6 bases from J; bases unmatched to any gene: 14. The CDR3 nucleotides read TGTGCCAGCAGCGTTAATCCTAGGACTAGCGGGGGACGGGATACGCAGTATTTT. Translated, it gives CASSVNPRTSGGRDTQYF.

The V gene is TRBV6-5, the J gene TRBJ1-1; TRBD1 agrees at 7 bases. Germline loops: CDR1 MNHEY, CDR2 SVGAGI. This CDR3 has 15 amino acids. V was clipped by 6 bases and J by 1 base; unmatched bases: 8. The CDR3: CASSHPRTGNTEAFF. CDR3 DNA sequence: TGTGCCAGCAGCCACCCTCGGACAGGGAACACTGAAGCTTTCTTT.

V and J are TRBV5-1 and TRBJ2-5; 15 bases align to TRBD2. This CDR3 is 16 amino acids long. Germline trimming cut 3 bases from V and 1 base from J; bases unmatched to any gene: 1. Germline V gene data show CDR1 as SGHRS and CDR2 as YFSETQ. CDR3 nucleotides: TGCGCCAGCAGCTGGGGACTAGCGGGGGGCCAAGAGACCCAGTACTTC. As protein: CASSWGLAGGQETQYF. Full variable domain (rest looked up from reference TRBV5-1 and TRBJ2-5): KAGVTQTPRYLIKTRGQQVTLSCSPISGHRSVSWYQQTPGQGLQFLFEYFSETQRNKGNFPGRFSGRQFSNSRSEMNVSTLELGDSALYLCASSWGLAGGQETQYFGPGTRLLVL.

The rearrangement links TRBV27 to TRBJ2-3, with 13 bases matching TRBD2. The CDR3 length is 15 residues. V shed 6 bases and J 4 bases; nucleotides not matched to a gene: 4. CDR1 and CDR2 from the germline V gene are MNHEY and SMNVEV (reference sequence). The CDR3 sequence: CASSHTSGGADTQYF. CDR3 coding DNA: TGTGCCAGCAGCCACACTAGCGGGGGGGCAGATACGCAGTATTTT.

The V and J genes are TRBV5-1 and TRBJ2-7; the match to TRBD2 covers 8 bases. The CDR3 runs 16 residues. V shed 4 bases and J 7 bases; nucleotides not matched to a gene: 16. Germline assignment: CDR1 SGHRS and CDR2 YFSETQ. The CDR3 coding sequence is TGCGCCAGCAGCCCATTTGGGGAGCGGGAGAGTAGTGAGCAGTACTTC. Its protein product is CASSPFGERESSEQYF.

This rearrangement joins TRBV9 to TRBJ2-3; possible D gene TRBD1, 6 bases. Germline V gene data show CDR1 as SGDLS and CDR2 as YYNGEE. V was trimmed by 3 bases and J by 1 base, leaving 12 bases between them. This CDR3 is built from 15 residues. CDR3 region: CASSEGVAGTDTQYF. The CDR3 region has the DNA TGTGCCAGCAGCGAGGGGGTAGCCGGCACAGATACGCAGTATTTT.